The clone carrying this TCR beta chain was counted at least ten times. Antigen specificity is unknown. This sample was taken from a study of Graves' ophthalmopathy and Graves' hyperthyroidism. Study results and caveats: Prediction of ophthalmopathy progression reached approximately 64% sensitivity and nearly 75% specificity.

RNA transcripts provided the template for amplifying TCR beta CDR3 regions. HTBI primers primed a first-round RT-PCR, and a second-round multiplex PCR followed. Each CDR3 protein is one row after TCRdb ran MiXCR on the multiplex PCR reads. This sample yields approximately 160,000 distinct CDR3 sequences, of which 30% to 45% are seen a single time; nearly 9% belongs to the top ten. The CDR3 sequence is 16 residues long. Between the trimmed V and J ends, which lost 6 bases and 0 bases, there was a span of 15 bases. Germline CDR1 is SGHAT and CDR2 is FQDESV (reference sequence). The rearrangement uses TRBV11-1 and TRBJ1-3; TRBD1 is a possible D gene (5 bases). This clonotype was obtained from a man in his thirties or forties with Graves' ophthalmopathy. Sequencing input: peripheral blood. CDR3 amino acids: CASRGPGSYSGNTIYF. The CDR3 DNA reads TGTGCCAGCAGGGGGCCAGGTTCCTACTCTGGAAACACCATATATTTT.